This T cell receptor beta chain emerged from a study of T cells expressing NK-cell markers. General study points: The leading position in the CD3+CD56-NKG2C+ fraction of several donors also went to these clonotypes.

Details on this clonotype: Antigen: not known.

After re-calling the 5' RACE reads, TCRdb lists one entry per CDR3 protein, DNA absent. The sample's table shows 130,000 to 150,000 distinct CDR3 sequences. From germline, CDR1 is SGHVS and CDR2 FQNEAQ. The CDR3 has 18 amino acids. The sample was blood T cells: a sorted CD56 or NKG2C T cell subset, CD4+ or CD8+ T cells, or bulk PBMC T cells (not recorded which). This chain links TRBV7-8 with TRBJ2-2; checking the TCRdb D call of TRBD1 is not possible without DNA. The origin of this receptor is a man between 18 and 35 years old in good health. CDR3 in amino acids: CASSLLLGAGGEAGELFF.